This TCR beta chain was sequenced during a study of control samples from healthy donors and cancer patients. This clone was observed a single time. J lost 5 bases, V lost 4 bases, and 2 bases had no gene match. The CDR3 runs 13 residues. Germline V CDR1 and CDR2: MGHRA, YSYEKL. Libraries were prepared by immunoSEQ multiplex PCR; TCRdb keeps only in-frame clonotypes and omits some of them. This repertoire shows more than 95,000 clones, 75% to 90% found once; its top ten account for about 19%. Specimen: PBMCs. The sequence was obtained from a man aged 60 to 69 with lung cancer. The gene calls are TRBV4-1 and TRBJ2-1; the match to TRBD1 covers 7 bases. CDR3: CASSLDRDNEQFF. The CDR3 DNA reads as TGCGCCAGCAGCCTAGACAGGGACAATGAGCAGTTCTTC.